The 14 T cell receptor beta chains reported below all come from one sample, sequenced in a study of blood T cell repertoires in COVID-19. The table came from immunoSEQ multiplex PCR; TCRdb's copy has only in-frame clones and leaves some out. The data contain about 150,000 clones, 70% to 90% of them seen just once; the ten biggest clones take up 0.63%. What was sequenced was peripheral blood. The receptors derive from a man between 60 and 75 years old with COVID-19, enrolled during active disease.

This clone was counted many times. The chain recombines TRBV5-5 with TRBJ1-1, with TRBD1 identical over 9 bases. V gave up 9 bases and J gave up 4 bases; unmatched junction bases: 13. The length of the CDR3 is 15 residues. The germline V gene has CDR1 SGHKS and CDR2 YYEKEE (reference sequence). The DNA of the CDR3 is TGTGCCACCGCCTCCCGGACAGGGGTTCCCACTGAAGCTTTCTTT. It translates to CATASRTGVPTEAFF.

V is TRBV7-3 and J is TRBJ2-2, with 9 bases identical to TRBD2. This CDR3 contains 15 residues. V dropped 5 bases and J dropped 8; count of bases not matched to a gene: 9. The germline V gene encodes CDR1 SGHTA and CDR2 FQGTGA. In nucleotides, the CDR3 is TGTGCCAGCAGCCAAGCGGGAGGCCCGGGTGGGGAGCTGTTTTTT. Amino acid sequence: CASSQAGGPGGELFF.

The chain carries TRBV9 and TRBJ2-1; 9 bases map to TRBD2. The CDR3 has 13 amino acids. Trimming took 7 bases from V and 5 from J; bases not matched to a gene: 4. Per the germline V gene, CDR1 is SGDLS and CDR2 is YYNGEE. CDR3: CASDSGSNNEQFF. Here the CDR3 DNA reads TGTGCCAGCGATAGCGGGAGTAACAATGAGCAGTTCTTC.

This clone was counted between two and nine times. Other DNA sequences in the sample encode the same CDR3. The chain couples TRBV12-3 or TRBV12-4 to TRBJ1-5; TRBD1 might be the D (6 bases). Trimming took off 6 bases at V and 4 bases at J, with 10 bases between the two ends. This CDR3 is 13 amino acids long. In nucleotides, the CDR3 is TGTGCCAGCAGCCGGACAGAGAATCAGCCCCAGCATTTT. Translation: CASSRTENQPQHF.

The chain carries TRBV5-4 and TRBJ2-3; D possibly corresponds to TRBD2 (7 bases). V was clipped by 3 bases and J by 4 bases, with 15 bases between them. In germline, CDR1 is SGHNT, CDR2 YYREEE (reference sequence). CDR3 length equals 15 residues. The CDR3 protein is CASSSSGTWSDTQYF. As DNA, the CDR3 is TGTGCCAGCAGCTCGAGCGGGACATGGTCAGATACGCAGTATTTT.

The genes are TRBV29-1 and TRBJ2-3, with 8 positions matching TRBD2. CDR1 is SQVTM, CDR2 ANQGSEA, per germline. The J segment lost 2 bases and the V segment lost 3 bases, leaving 4 bases of the junction unmatched. There are 14 residues in the CDR3. CDR3 sequence reads: CSVDPAGATDTQYF. The CDR3 DNA follows: TGCAGCGTTGATCCAGCGGGAGCCACAGATACGCAGTATTTT.

Comments on this clone: Other DNA sequences in the same sample also yield this CDR3. The genes are TRBV7-9 and TRBJ1-5; TRBD1 agrees at 11 bases. V was pared by 5 bases and J by 3 bases, with 3 bases of the junction left unmatched. Germline loops: CDR1 SEHNR, CDR2 FQNEAQ (reference sequence). The CDR3 is 15 amino acids. The CDR3 region is CASSPGQGANQPQHF. The CDR3 coding sequence is TGTGCCAGCAGCCCAGGACAGGGGGCCAATCAGCCCCAGCATTTT.

The rearrangement joins TRBV7-9 to TRBJ1-1; D gene uncertain. Germline V gives CDR1 SEHNR, CDR2 FQNEAQ (reference sequence). The V end lost 5 bases, the J end lost 6 bases, and 16 bases lay between the germline ends. This CDR3 is built from 14 residues. The CDR3 sequence is CASSPQNLIPEAFF. CDR3 bases: TGTGCCAGCAGCCCTCAGAATCTCATCCCTGAAGCTTTCTTT.

The genes are TRBV5-8 and TRBJ2-6, with a tentative D call TRBD1 (5 bases). Per germline, CDR1 SGHTS and CDR2 YDEGEE. The CDR3 has 15 residues. Trimming took 3 bases from V and 4 from J, leaving 11 bases between them. CDR3 sequence: CASSSRVSGANVLTF. CDR3 coding DNA: TGTGCCAGCAGCTCCAGGGTTTCGGGGGCCAACGTCCTGACTTTC.

The genes are TRBV5-1 and TRBJ1-3, with D possibly being TRBD1 (5 bases). V lost 4 bases and J lost 0, with 11 bases in between. CDR3 size: 15 residues. The germline V gene encodes CDR1 SGHRS and CDR2 YFSETQ. The CDR3 DNA sequence: TGCGCCAGCAGCCAGACAGAAAACTCTGGAAACACCATATATTTT. It encodes CASSQTENSGNTIYF.

The chain joins TRBV14 to TRBJ1-2, with no clear D. CDR1 and CDR2 (germline): SGHDN, FVKESK. Trimming took off 4 bases at V and 12 bases at J, with 18 bases between the two ends. The CDR3 is 13 amino acids. CDR3 protein: CASSRIGVSSNTF. CDR3 in DNA: TGTGCCAGCAGCCGAATCGGGGTTTCCTCTAACACCTTC.

The rearrangement uses TRBV6-4 and TRBJ2-1; 9 bases are shared with TRBD2. The V segment lost 4 bases and the J segment 6 bases; nucleotides outside the gene matches: 10. The CDR3 has 16 amino acids. Germline V gene lookup returns CDR1 MRHNA and CDR2 SNTAGT. The CDR3 reads CASSADGTSRPNEQFF. Written as DNA, the CDR3 is TGTGCCAGCAGTGCTGACGGGACTAGCCGGCCCAATGAGCAGTTCTTC.

The genes are TRBV11-2 and TRBJ2-3, with 8 bases fitting TRBD2. The CDR3 consists of 14 residues. Looked up from germline, CDR1 is SGHAT and CDR2 is FQNNGV. Trimming cost V 5 bases and J 7 bases; bases outside gene matches: 8. The chain's CDR3 is CASSAGLGRHTQYF. CDR3 DNA: TGTGCCAGCAGCGCGGGACTAGGACGCCATACGCAGTATTTT.

V and J are TRBV29-1 and TRBJ1-2, with a tentative D call TRBD1 (5 bases). CDR1 and CDR2 from the germline V gene are SQVTM and ANQGSEA. This CDR3 comprises 14 residues. Between the trimmed V and J ends, which lost 7 bases and 4 bases, there was a span of 19 bases. The CDR3 loop reads CSAKNQGARYGYTF. The DNA for the CDR3 is TGCAGCGCTAAGAACCAGGGTGCCCGCTATGGCTACACCTTC.